One sample yielded the 19 T cell receptor beta chains listed below, sequenced in a study of T cell repertoires in cytomegalovirus infection. TCRdb fed the reads into MiXCR, producing one record per CDR3 protein. The sample records some 180,000 distinct CDR3 sequences, approximately 17% being singletons. Sequencing was done on a sample of CD8+ T cells from PBMCs. These receptor sequences come from a human donor in good health (CMV status not recorded). Some clones in this sample may be carry-over from other donors' samples.

This clonotype was picked up a small number of times. The chain carries TRBV29-1 and TRBJ2-1; perhaps D is TRBD1 or TRBD2 (5 bases each). V lost 3 bases to trimming and J lost 6 bases, with 12 bases between them. Per germline, CDR1 SQVTM and CDR2 ANQGSEA. The CDR3 covers 13 residues. The CDR3 protein is CSVDGGVTNEQFF. CDR3 DNA sequence: TGCAGCGTTGATGGGGGAGTTACCAATGAGCAGTTCTTC.

V usage is TRBV7-6 and J usage is TRBJ1-1, with D possibly matching TRBD1 (6 bases). V was pared by 0 bases and J by 2 bases, with 13 bases between. This CDR3 has 16 residues. CDR1 is SGHVS and CDR2 is FNYEAQ in the germline V gene. CDR3 amino acids: CASSLAPEDRNTEAFF. The CDR3 DNA reads as TGTGCCAGCAGCTTAGCGCCGGAGGACAGAAACACTGAAGCTTTCTTT.

The V and J genes are TRBV12-3 or TRBV12-4 and TRBJ2-1; D is possibly TRBD1 or TRBD2 (5 bases each). V was clipped by 6 bases and J by 8 bases, with 20 bases between them. CDR3 size: 15 residues. The CDR3 protein is CASRPSEGFHDEQFF. The DNA for the CDR3 is TGTGCCAGCAGACCCTCCGAGGGGTTCCACGATGAGCAGTTCTTC.

The rearrangement joins TRBV6-6 to TRBJ2-1; D possibly corresponds to TRBD2 (6 bases). V lost 2 bases and J 0 bases, leaving 8 bases between the germline ends. The V gene's germline CDR1 is MNHNY and CDR2 SVGAGI (reference sequence). The CDR3 consists of 15 residues. This CDR3 reads CASSYRGSSYNEQFF. The CDR3 DNA follows: TGTGCCAGCAGTTACCGGGGGAGCTCCTACAATGAGCAGTTCTTC.

As regards this clonotype: As the CDR3 is not closed by the conserved phenylalanine or tryptophan, this likely results from a read error. The chain uses TRBV25-1 and TRBJ2-4; D is perhaps TRBD1 or TRBD2 (5 bases each). The CDR3 runs 19 residues. CDR1 and CDR2 from the germline V gene are MGHDK and SYGVNS. V was trimmed by 5 bases and J by 0 bases, leaving 23 bases between them. CDR3 coding DNA: TGTGCCAGCAGTTCCCGTCCCGGGACGGAGAACTTAGCCAAAAACATTCAGTACTTA. Protein: CASSSRPGTENLAKNIQYL.

The chain joins TRBV7-6 to TRBJ2-5, with a tentative D call TRBD2 (5 bases). CDR1 is SGHVS, CDR2 FNYEAQ, per germline. The CDR3 spans 15 residues. V lost 0 bases, J lost 5 bases, and 13 bases lay in between. Written as DNA, the CDR3 is TGTGCCAGCAGCTTAGCGCGGGCTCACTCGGAGACCCAGTACTTC. It translates to CASSLARAHSETQYF.

This clonotype was seen a handful of times. V is TRBV7-9 and J is TRBJ1-6, with TRBD1 matching over 10 bases. Per germline, CDR1 SEHNR and CDR2 FQNEAQ (reference sequence). The CDR3 extends over 14 amino acids. Germline trimming cut 5 bases from V and 8 bases from J; bases unmatched to any gene: 3. The CDR3 protein is CASSGTGDDSPLHF. CDR3 nucleotide sequence: TGTGCCAGCAGCGGGACAGGGGATGATTCACCCCTCCACTTT.

The chain links TRBV7-2 to TRBJ2-1; 8 positions agree with TRBD1. The CDR3 has 15 amino acids. The V and J ends lost 3 bases and 6 bases, in that order; junction bases with no gene match: 7. CDR1 SGHTA and CDR2 FQGNSA come from the germline V gene. CDR3 sequence reads: CASSFSPTGVNEQFF. The CDR3 nucleotides are TGTGCCAGCAGCTTTAGTCCGACAGGGGTCAATGAGCAGTTCTTC. Full variable domain (rest looked up from reference TRBV7-2 and TRBJ2-1): GAGVSQSPSNKVTEKGKDVELRCDPISGHTALYWYRQSLGQGLEFLIYFQGNSAPDKSGLPSDRFSAERTGGSVSTLTIQRTQQEDSAVYLCASSFSPTGVNEQFFGPGTRLTVL.

The sample holds a few counts of this clonotype. The V and J genes are TRBV28 and TRBJ2-2, with D maybe TRBD1 (5 bases). The CDR3 is made up of 14 amino acids. Deletions cut 6 bases from V and 5 bases from J, with 13 bases between. Per the germline V gene, CDR1 is MDHEN and CDR2 is SYDVKM. The CDR3 bases are TGTGCCAGCAGCCCCCAGGGTAGAACCGGGGAGCTGTTTTTT. Amino acids: CASSPQGRTGELFF.

For this clonotype: A much more abundant neighbour one base away suggests this may be a read error. The J gene is TRBJ2-6, the V gene TRBV7-6; perhaps TRBD1 as D (5 bases). CDR1 and CDR2 (germline): SGHVS, FNYEAQ. The CDR3 contains 13 residues. For the CDR3, the DNA is TGTGCCAGCAGCTCCTCTGGGGCCAACGGCCTGACTTTC. Its protein is CASSSSGANGLTF.

This clonotype was picked up a small number of times. This chain joins TRBV12-3 or TRBV12-4 and TRBJ2-3; D perhaps matches TRBD1 (5 bases). The CDR3 contains 16 residues. Trimming left V 3 bases short and J 0 bases short, with 13 bases between. CDR3 nucleotides: TGTGCCAGCAGTTTGACCCAGGACACAAGCACAGATACGCAGTATTTT. Translated, it gives CASSLTQDTSTDTQYF.

This chain links TRBV28 with TRBJ1-2; 9 bases map to TRBD1. CDR3 length: 16 residues. From germline, CDR1 is MDHEN and CDR2 SYDVKM. The V segment lost 5 bases and the J segment 4 bases; nucleotides outside the gene matches: 11. The CDR3 bases are TGTGCCAGCAGTCTTCCCTCGACAGGGGGTACCTATGGCTACACCTTC. Protein: CASSLPSTGGTYGYTF.

In its sample, this clonotype was seen a few times. J is TRBJ2-7 and V is TRBV14; D not resolved. V was shortened by 4 bases and J by 2 bases, with 12 bases between the two germline ends. In germline, CDR1 is SGHDN, CDR2 FVKESK. CDR3 length: 14 residues. The CDR3 DNA reads TGTGCCAGCAGCCCTCGGACGGCGACCTACGAGCAGTACTTC. Translated, it gives CASSPRTATYEQYF. The full variable domain, rest sourced from reference TRBV14 and TRBJ2-7, is EAGVTQFPSHSVIEKGQTVTLRCDPISGHDNLYWYRRVMGKEIKFLLHFVKESKQDESGMPNNRFLAERTGGTYSTLKVQPAELEDSGVYFCASSPRTATYEQYFGPGTRLTVT.

This clonotype was detected a few times. This chain uses TRBV24-1 with TRBJ2-5; the D gene is possibly TRBD1 (6 bases). CDR1 is KGHDR, CDR2 SFDVKD, per germline. V lost 1 base to trimming and J lost 4 bases, with 18 bases between them. The CDR3 is made up of 17 amino acids. The CDR3 DNA reads as TGTGCCACCAGTGATTTAGACACAGGGACGGGTAGAGAGACCCAGTACTTC. Protein sequence: CATSDLDTGTGRETQYF.

This clonotype was seen a few times. The chain recombines TRBV7-2 with TRBJ1-1; tentative D call: TRBD1 (5 bases). This CDR3 is built from 14 residues. The V gene lost 5 bases and the J gene lost 8 bases, with 18 bases spanning the gap. CDR1 and CDR2 from the germline V gene are SGHTA and FQGNSA. CDR3 amino acids: CASSAGTEFLEAFF. The CDR3 DNA follows: TGTGCCAGCAGCGCCGGGACCGAGTTTCTGGAAGCTTTCTTT.

This clonotype has just a few counts. The genes are TRBV12-3 or TRBV12-4 and TRBJ1-5; D remains ambiguous. The CDR3 is 12 residues long. V lost 6 bases and J lost 3, with 6 bases in between. This CDR3 is CASRGYNQPQHF. Here the CDR3 DNA reads TGTGCCAGCAGGGGGTACAATCAGCCCCAGCATTTT.

The V call is TRBV11-3, the J call TRBJ2-1, with 7 nucleotides matching TRBD1. The V segment lost 5 bases and the J segment 9 bases; nucleotides outside the gene matches: 16. Germline CDR1 and CDR2: SGHNT and YENEEA. The CDR3 is 16 residues long. CDR3 sequence (DNA): TGTGCCAGCAGCCCCGGGACAGCGTATCCGAGGGGTGAGCAGTTCTTC. Its protein is CASSPGTAYPRGEQFF.

This clonotype showed up just a few times. This chain joins TRBV6-2 or TRBV6-3 and TRBJ1-5; D not certain. This CDR3 has 15 amino acids. Germline assignment: CDR1 MNHEY and CDR2 SVGEGT. Trimming removed 2 bases at V and 0 bases at J, with 8 bases between. CDR3: CASSYSLYSNQPQHF. The CDR3 DNA reads as TGTGCCAGCAGTTACAGCCTTTATAGCAATCAGCCCCAGCATTTT.

V gene TRBV20-1 combines with J gene TRBJ2-1; 7 nucleotides agree with TRBD2. The V and J ends lost 2 bases and 6 bases, in that order; junction bases with no gene match: 16. The germline CDR1 and CDR2 sequences are DFQATT and SNEGSKA (reference sequence). The CDR3 consists of 17 residues. CDR3 sequence (DNA): TGCAGTGCTAGAACGGCCTGGCGTAAAGGACTAGTCAATGAGCAGTTCTTC. The encoded protein is CSARTAWRKGLVNEQFF.